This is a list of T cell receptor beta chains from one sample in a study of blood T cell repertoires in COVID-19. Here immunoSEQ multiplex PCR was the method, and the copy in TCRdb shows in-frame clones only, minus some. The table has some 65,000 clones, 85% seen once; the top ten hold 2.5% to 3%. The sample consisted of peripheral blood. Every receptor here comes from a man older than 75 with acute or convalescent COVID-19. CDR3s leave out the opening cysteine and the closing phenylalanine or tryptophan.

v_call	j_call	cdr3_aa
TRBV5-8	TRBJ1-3	ASSLRHHGNTIY
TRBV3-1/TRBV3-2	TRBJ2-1	ASSPQLAGGLYNEQF
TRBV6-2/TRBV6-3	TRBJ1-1	ASSYTITGSTEAF
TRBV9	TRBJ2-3	ASSVAGGASDTQY
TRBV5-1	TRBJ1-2	ASSLAQPLSVYT
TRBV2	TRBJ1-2	ASSGGTGNYGYT
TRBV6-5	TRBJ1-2	ASRGQGARGYT
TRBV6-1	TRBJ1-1	ASSSLGQGRTEAF
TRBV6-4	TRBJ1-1	ASSQNVGSTEAF
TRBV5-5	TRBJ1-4	ASSTAGTGTNEKLF